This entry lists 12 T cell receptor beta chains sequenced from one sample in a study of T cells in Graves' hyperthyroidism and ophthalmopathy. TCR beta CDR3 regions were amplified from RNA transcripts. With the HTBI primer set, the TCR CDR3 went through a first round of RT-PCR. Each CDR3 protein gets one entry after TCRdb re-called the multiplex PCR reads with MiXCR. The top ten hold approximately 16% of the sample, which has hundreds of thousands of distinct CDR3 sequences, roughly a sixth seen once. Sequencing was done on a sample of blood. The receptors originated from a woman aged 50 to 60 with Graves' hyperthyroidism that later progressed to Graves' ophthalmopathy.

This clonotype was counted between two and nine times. CDR3 bases: TGTGCCAGTAGTATAGATCAGGGTCCCACTGAAGCTTTCTTT. It yields the protein CASSIDQGPTEAFF. The J gene is TRBJ1-1, the V gene TRBV19; D is possibly TRBD1 (5 bases). Trimming shortened V by 0 bases and J by 4 bases, and 9 bases separated the two germline ends. CDR3 length: 14 amino acids. Germline V gene sequence: CDR1 LNHDA, CDR2 SQIVND (reference sequence).

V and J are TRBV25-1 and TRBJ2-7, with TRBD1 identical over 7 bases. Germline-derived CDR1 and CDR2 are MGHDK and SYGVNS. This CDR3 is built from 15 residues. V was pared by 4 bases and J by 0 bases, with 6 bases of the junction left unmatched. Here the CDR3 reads CASSATGYLSYEQYF. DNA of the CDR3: TGTGCCAGCAGTGCGACAGGGTATCTCTCCTACGAGCAGTACTTC.

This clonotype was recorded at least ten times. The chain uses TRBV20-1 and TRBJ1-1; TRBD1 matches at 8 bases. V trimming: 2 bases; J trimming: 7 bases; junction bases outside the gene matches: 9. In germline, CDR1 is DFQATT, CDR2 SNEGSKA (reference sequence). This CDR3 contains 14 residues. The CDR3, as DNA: TGCAGTGCTAGAAGAAGGGACAGGAACCTTGAAGCTTTCTTT. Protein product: CSARRRDRNLEAFF.

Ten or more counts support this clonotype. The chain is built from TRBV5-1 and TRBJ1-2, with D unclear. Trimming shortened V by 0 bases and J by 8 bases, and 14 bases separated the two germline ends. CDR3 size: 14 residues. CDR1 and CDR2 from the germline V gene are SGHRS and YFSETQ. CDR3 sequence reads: CASSLVGGSEGYTF. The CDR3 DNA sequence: TGCGCCAGCAGCTTGGTTGGAGGGAGTGAAGGCTACACCTTC.

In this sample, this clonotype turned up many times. CDR3 sequence (DNA): TGTGCCAGTAGCCGGACAGGGGACTTCTATGGCTACACCTTC. Its protein product is CASSRTGDFYGYTF. V usage is TRBV19 and J usage is TRBJ1-2; 9 nucleotides align to TRBD1. CDR3 length: 14 amino acids. Germline CDR1 is LNHDA and CDR2 is SQIVND (reference sequence). V shed 6 bases, J shed 4 bases, and the junction held 6 bases outside the gene matches.

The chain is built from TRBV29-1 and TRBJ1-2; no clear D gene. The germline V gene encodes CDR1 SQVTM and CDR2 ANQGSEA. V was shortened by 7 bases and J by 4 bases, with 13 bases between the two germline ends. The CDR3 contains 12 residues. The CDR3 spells CSAPAVTYGYTF. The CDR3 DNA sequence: TGCAGCGCCCCCGCAGTGACCTATGGCTACACCTTC.

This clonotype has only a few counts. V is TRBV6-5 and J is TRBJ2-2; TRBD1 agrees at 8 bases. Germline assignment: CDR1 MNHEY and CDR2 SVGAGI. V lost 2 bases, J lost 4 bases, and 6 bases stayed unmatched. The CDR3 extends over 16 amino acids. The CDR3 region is CASSYAQGAGTGELFF. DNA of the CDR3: TGTGCCAGCAGTTACGCCCAGGGGGCGGGCACCGGGGAGCTGTTTTTT.

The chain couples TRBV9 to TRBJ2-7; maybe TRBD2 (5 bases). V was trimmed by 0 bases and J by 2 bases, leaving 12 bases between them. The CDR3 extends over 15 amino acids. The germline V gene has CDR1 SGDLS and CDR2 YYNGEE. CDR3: CASSVVPAATYEQYF. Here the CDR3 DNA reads TGTGCCAGCAGCGTAGTTCCAGCGGCCACCTACGAGCAGTACTTC.

The CDR3 nucleotides read TGTGCCAGCAGTTCCGGACAGGCGAATAGCAATCAGCCCCAGCATTTT. As protein: CASSSGQANSNQPQHF. The chain joins TRBV28 to TRBJ1-5; 7 positions match TRBD1. V shed 4 bases, J shed 0 bases, and the junction held 6 bases outside the gene matches. CDR1 and CDR2 from the germline V gene are MDHEN and SYDVKM. This CDR3 spans 16 amino acids.

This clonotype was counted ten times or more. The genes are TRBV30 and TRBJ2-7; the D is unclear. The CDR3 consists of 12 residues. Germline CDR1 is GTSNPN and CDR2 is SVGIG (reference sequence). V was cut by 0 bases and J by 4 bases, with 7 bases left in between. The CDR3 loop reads CAWSVRLYEQYF. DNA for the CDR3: TGTGCCTGGAGTGTTAGACTTTACGAGCAGTACTTC.

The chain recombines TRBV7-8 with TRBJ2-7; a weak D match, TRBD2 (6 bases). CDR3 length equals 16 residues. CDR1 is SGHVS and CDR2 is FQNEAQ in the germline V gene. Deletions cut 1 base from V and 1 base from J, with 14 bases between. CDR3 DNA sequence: TGTGCCAGCAGCTTAGGGGAGGCAGCCGGGTCCTACGAGCAGTACTTC. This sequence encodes CASSLGEAAGSYEQYF.

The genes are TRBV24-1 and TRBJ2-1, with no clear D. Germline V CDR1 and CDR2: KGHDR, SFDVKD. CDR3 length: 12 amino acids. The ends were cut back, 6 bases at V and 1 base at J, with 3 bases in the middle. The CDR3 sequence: CATSLSYNEQFF. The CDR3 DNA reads TGTGCCACCAGTTTATCCTACAATGAGCAGTTCTTC.